This T cell receptor (beta chain) appears in the sequencing data of a study of graft-versus-host responses after intestinal transplantation. This clone was seen once. The target antigen is unknown. Here immunoSEQ multiplex PCR was the method, and the copy in TCRdb shows in-frame clones only, minus some. The sample yields around 78,000 clones, about nine tenths seen once. The CDR3 contains 13 residues. V lost 1 base, J lost 9 bases, and 13 bases lay in between. Per germline, CDR1 SGHVS and CDR2 FQNEAQ. V and J are TRBV7-8 and TRBJ2-7; no reliable D call. Sequencing was performed on unstimulated CD8+ T cells sorted from spleen or lymph node cells, taken before transplant. This sequence originates from a human donor who was the organ donor for an intestinal transplant. The CDR3 nucleotides read TGTGCCAGCAGCTTAGGCGGTTTAGGTTGGCAGTACTTC. Its translation is CASSLGGLGWQYF.